This TCR beta chain was recovered during a study of shared clonotypes between healthy human individuals. General study results and limits: Sampling covered blood only; tissue repertoires likely differ.

Only in-frame clones appear in the TCRdb table, and some are missing; sequencing was by immunoSEQ multiplex PCR. The table lists around 100,000 clones, less than 75% of them singletons. In regard to this clone: What it recognizes is unknown. A junction end diverges from the germline sequence, so it may reflect a read error.

Nashville, Tennessee was home to all donors, each a Caucasian adult. Germline CDR1 and CDR2: MGHRA and YSYEKL. The CDR3 totals 15 residues. The gene calls are TRBV4-1 and TRBJ2-5; 9 bases match TRBD2. The clonotype was recovered from a woman in her 30s in good health. The specimen was memory CD8+ T cells sorted from blood. As to subset: CD45RO+ cells pooled with CCR7-negative TemRA cells. Here the CDR3 reads CASSQDRAERGAQYF. CDR3 nucleotides: TGTGCCAGCAGCCAAGATAGGGCCGAGCGGGGGGCCCAGTACTTC.